The present TCR beta chain was sequenced within a study of T cells in Graves' hyperthyroidism and ophthalmopathy. Study results and caveats: Patients with ophthalmopathy were separated from those with stable hyperthyroidism by a 13 V-J model. Most clonotypes expanded in thyroid above 0.001 were likewise present in blood.

A patient was excluded if there was uncontrolled infection, other autoimmune disease, pregnancy or lactation. Diagnoses were established using clinical symptoms, serum thyroxine and TRAb, thyroid ultrasound and orbital computed tomography. From RNA transcripts, TCR beta CDR3 regions were amplified. The study used the HTBI primer set for a first-round RT-PCR of the TCR CDR3. In TCRdb, the multiplex PCR reads were re-called with MiXCR into one record per CDR3 protein. The table shows hundreds of thousands of distinct CDR3 sequences, with roughly 45% occurring only once. A note on this clonotype: Its cognate antigen is unknown.

V lost 4 bases, J lost 4 bases, and 9 bases stayed unmatched. This CDR3 is built from 15 residues. CDR1 SNHLY and CDR2 FYNNEI come from the germline V gene. This rearrangement joins TRBV2 to TRBJ1-2; TRBD1 agrees at 7 bases. This sequence originates from an adult man with Graves' disease, either hyperthyroidism or ophthalmopathy (not recorded which). The source material was peripheral blood or thyroid tissue (not recorded which). In DNA, the CDR3 is TGTGCCAGCAGTGGTTTGGAGGGGGCGTCCTATGGCTACACCTTC. It encodes CASSGLEGASYGYTF.